This note documents a single T cell receptor (beta chain) sequence. This sample is part of a study of identical twins. TCRdb reanalysed the 5' RACE reads using MiXCR and keeps one entry per CDR3 protein. Among some 1,600,000 distinct CDR3 sequences listed, under 35% were seen once. Between the trimmed V and J ends, which lost 0 bases and 0 bases, there was a span of 12 bases. The V gene's germline CDR1 is LNHNV and CDR2 YYDKDF (reference sequence). The CDR3 spans 17 residues. Sequencing was carried out using cord blood. This sequence was found in a newborn girl in good health. The rearrangement joins TRBV15 to TRBJ2-1; D is possibly TRBD2 (5 bases). This CDR3 is CATSRDRTGSSYNEQFF. DNA for the CDR3: TGTGCCACCAGCAGAGATAGAACGGGGAGCTCCTACAATGAGCAGTTCTTC. Based on the CDR3 plus reference TRBV15 and TRBJ2-1, the full variable domain is DAMVIQNPRYQVTQFGKPVTLSCSQTLNHNVMYWYQQKSSQAPKLLFHYYDKDFNNEADTPDNFQSRRPNTSFCFLDIRSPGLGDTAMYLCATSRDRTGSSYNEQFFGPGTRLTVL.